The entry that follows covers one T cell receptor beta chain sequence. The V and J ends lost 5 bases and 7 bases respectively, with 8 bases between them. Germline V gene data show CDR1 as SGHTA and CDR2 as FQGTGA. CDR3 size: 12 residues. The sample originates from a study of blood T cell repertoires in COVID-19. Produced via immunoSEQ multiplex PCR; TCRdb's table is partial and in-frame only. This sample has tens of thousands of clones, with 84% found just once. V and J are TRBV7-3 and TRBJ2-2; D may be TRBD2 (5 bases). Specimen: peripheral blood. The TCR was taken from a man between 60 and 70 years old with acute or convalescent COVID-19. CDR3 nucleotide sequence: TGTGCCAGCAGCCCCGAGGGCGGGGAGCTGTTTTTT. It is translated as CASSPEGGELFF.